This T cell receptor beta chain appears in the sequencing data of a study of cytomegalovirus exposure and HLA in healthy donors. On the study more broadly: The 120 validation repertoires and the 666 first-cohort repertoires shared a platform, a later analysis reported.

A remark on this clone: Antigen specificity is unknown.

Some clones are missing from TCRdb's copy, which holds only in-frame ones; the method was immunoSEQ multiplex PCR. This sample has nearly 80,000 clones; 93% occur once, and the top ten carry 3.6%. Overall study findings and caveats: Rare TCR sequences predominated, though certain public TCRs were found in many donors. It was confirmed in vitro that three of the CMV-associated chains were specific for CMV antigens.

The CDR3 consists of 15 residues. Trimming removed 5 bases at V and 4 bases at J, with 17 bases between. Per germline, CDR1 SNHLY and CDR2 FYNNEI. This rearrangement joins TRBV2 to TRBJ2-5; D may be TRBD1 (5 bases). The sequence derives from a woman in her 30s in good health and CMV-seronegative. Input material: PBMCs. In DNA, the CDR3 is TGTGCCAGCAGTATCGACCAGGGATCGGGAGAGACCCAGTACTTC. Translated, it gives CASSIDQGSGETQYF.